A single sample is the source of the 23 T cell receptor beta chains below, sequenced in a study of T cells after yellow fever vaccination. TCRdb ran MiXCR on the 5' RACE reads and lists one entry per CDR3 protein. The table includes some 250,000 distinct CDR3 sequences, approximately 3.5% detected once. Sequencing used PBMCs, obtained 15 days after the yellow fever booster vaccination. These receptors were collected from a young man who received the YFV17D yellow fever vaccine.

The chain employs TRBV13 and TRBJ1-1, with D maybe TRBD1 (5 bases). The germline V and J ends were trimmed by 4 bases and 4 bases, with 16 bases remaining between them. The CDR3 extends over 15 amino acids. The V gene's germline CDR1 is PRHDT and CDR2 FYEKMQ (reference sequence). CDR3 nucleotide sequence: TGTGCCAGCAGCTCTCTGGGGGATTCTTTCACTGAAGCTTTCTTT. Protein product: CASSSLGDSFTEAFF.

This clonotype was counted many times. The chain uses TRBV16 and TRBJ1-5; D unresolved. The V end lost 0 bases, the J end lost 2 bases, and 11 bases lay between the germline ends. This CDR3 comprises 16 residues. Germline assignment: CDR1 KGHSY and CDR2 FQNENV. The CDR3 bases are TGTGCCAGCAGCCAATCTTACATCCAGGGCAATCAGCCCCAGCATTTT. As protein: CASSQSYIQGNQPQHF.

This clonotype was observed many times. The gene calls are TRBV5-1 and TRBJ2-7; 12 nucleotides align to TRBD2. CDR1 and CDR2 (germline): SGHRS, YFSETQ. This CDR3 comprises 18 residues. The V segment lost 0 bases and the J segment 3 bases; nucleotides outside the gene matches: 10. The CDR3 is CASSLEGLAGSQGYEQYF. CDR3 in DNA: TGCGCCAGCAGCTTGGAAGGACTAGCGGGATCCCAGGGCTACGAGCAGTACTTC.

V is TRBV27 and J is TRBJ2-6; the match to TRBD1 covers 8 bases. The CDR3 totals 17 residues. Trimming took 8 bases from V and 3 from J; bases not matched to a gene: 12. Germline CDR1 MNHEY, CDR2 SMNVEV (reference sequence). The CDR3 sequence: CASADSQGADGANVLTF. DNA for the CDR3: TGTGCCAGCGCCGACTCTCAGGGGGCGGATGGGGCCAACGTCCTGACTTTC.

This clonotype was detected once. V and J are TRBV28 and TRBJ2-3; TRBD1 or TRBD2 may be the D gene (6 bases each). Trimming took 7 bases from V and 5 from J, leaving 13 bases between them. Looked up from germline, CDR1 is MDHEN and CDR2 is SYDVKM. The CDR3 has 13 residues. The CDR3 here is CASNGGRGDTQYF. DNA for the CDR3: TGTGCCAGCAACGGGGGCCGGGGAGATACGCAGTATTTT.

This clonotype was detected many times. This chain connects TRBV12-3 or TRBV12-4 to TRBJ1-1; no clear D. The CDR3 has 13 residues. V was pared by 7 bases and J by 9 bases, with 18 bases between. As DNA, the CDR3 is TGTGCCAGCACCCCCCGACGAAGGTCCAAAGCTTTCTTT. This sequence encodes CASTPRRRSKAFF.

This clonotype occurred many times. The chain has TRBV10-3 and TRBJ1-5; D is unclear. The CDR3 is made up of 13 amino acids. V was cut by 10 bases and J by 7 bases, with 17 bases left in between. The V gene's germline CDR1 is ENHRY and CDR2 SYGVKD. The CDR3 coding sequence is TGTGCCACCCAAAGCGGGGAAGGACAGCCCCAGCATTTT. Encoded protein: CATQSGEGQPQHF.

This chain uses TRBV20-1 with TRBJ1-2; D is perhaps TRBD1 (5 bases). Per the germline V gene, CDR1 is DFQATT and CDR2 is SNEGSKA (reference sequence). This CDR3 has 17 residues. Trimming pared 0 bases from V and 0 bases from J, leaving 17 bases between. The CDR3 loop is CSARDLPALGANYGYTF. CDR3 in DNA: TGCAGTGCTAGAGATCTCCCAGCCTTGGGGGCTAACTATGGCTACACCTTC.

The DNA of the CDR3 is TGTGCCAGCAGCTTTATCAGGGAAGAGACCCAGTACTTC. Protein product: CASSFIREETQYF. The chain links TRBV7-2 to TRBJ2-5, with a tentative D call TRBD1 (5 bases). Trimming shortened V by 3 bases and J by 3 bases, and 8 bases separated the two germline ends. The CDR3 has 13 amino acids. CDR1 is SGHTA, CDR2 FQGNSA, per germline.

This clonotype was detected ten times or more. This rearrangement joins TRBV2 to TRBJ2-5, with TRBD1 matching over 10 bases. The germline gives CDR1 SNHLY, CDR2 FYNNEI. This CDR3 contains 16 residues. V was pared by 1 base and J by 5 bases, with 7 bases of the junction left unmatched. CDR3 coding DNA: TGTGCCAGCAGTGAAGACCCGGACAGGGGGTTGGAGACCCAGTACTTC. It is translated as CASSEDPDRGLETQYF.

The rearrangement links TRBV4-1 to TRBJ2-7; possible D gene TRBD2, 6 bases. This CDR3 is 15 amino acids long. Germline assignment: CDR1 MGHRA and CDR2 YSYEKL. The germline V and J ends were trimmed by 3 bases and 3 bases, with 15 bases remaining between them. CDR3 sequence reads: CASSQHWDSLYEQYF. CDR3 nucleotide sequence: TGCGCCAGCAGCCAGCACTGGGACTCCCTCTACGAGCAGTACTTC.

This clonotype was observed a few times. CDR3 coding DNA: TGTGCCAGCAGCTTATTCTGGACAGATAGCAATCAGCCCCAGCATTTT. Amino acid sequence: CASSLFWTDSNQPQHF. This rearrangement joins TRBV7-2 to TRBJ1-5, with D perhaps matching TRBD1 (6 bases). The CDR3 totals 16 residues. V was pared by 2 bases and J by 0 bases, with 11 bases between. Germline CDR1 and CDR2: SGHTA and FQGNSA. The variable domain in full, completed from reference TRBV7-2 and TRBJ1-5, reads GAGVSQSPSNKVTEKGKDVELRCDPISGHTALYWYRQSLGQGLEFLIYFQGNSAPDKSGLPSDRFSAERTGGSVSTLTIQRTQQEDSAVYLCASSLFWTDSNQPQHFGDGTRLSIL.

This clonotype was seen ten or more times. The rearrangement links TRBV11-2 to TRBJ1-5; TRBD1 matches at 8 bases. The germline V gene encodes CDR1 SGHAT and CDR2 FQNNGV. J lost 2 bases, V lost 6 bases, and 6 bases had no gene match. The CDR3 contains 15 residues. The DNA for the CDR3 is TGTGCCAGCAGGGCAGGGGGCGACGGCAATCAGCCCCAGCATTTT. Amino acids: CASRAGGDGNQPQHF.

This clonotype came up many times. The chain employs TRBV5-1 and TRBJ1-6; 8 nucleotides align to TRBD1. Germline lookup yields CDR1 SGHRS and CDR2 YFSETQ. The CDR3 runs 16 residues. With 4 bases clipped from V and 5 bases from J, the junction kept 8 bases outside the gene matches. The CDR3 nucleotides are TGCGCCAGCAGCCTCACCCCGGGACAGGATAATTCACCCCTCCACTTT. It yields the protein CASSLTPGQDNSPLHF.

The gene calls are TRBV27 and TRBJ1-6, with D possibly TRBD1 on 5 matching bases. The CDR3 sequence is 15 residues long. Per the germline V gene, CDR1 is MNHEY and CDR2 is SMNVEV (reference sequence). V shed 6 bases and J shed 4 bases, with 13 bases lying between them. CDR3 in DNA: TGTGCCAGCAGCCGTTCGGGGGGTTATAATTCACCCCTCCACTTT. Translating gives CASSRSGGYNSPLHF.

This clonotype was detected many times. The chain links TRBV7-2 to TRBJ1-1; D remains ambiguous. Deletions cut 3 bases from V and 4 bases from J, with 12 bases between. The CDR3 extends over 14 amino acids. CDR1 is SGHTA and CDR2 is FQGNSA in the germline V gene. Here the CDR3 reads CASSLSGASTEAFF. In DNA, the CDR3 is TGTGCCAGCAGCTTGTCAGGTGCGAGCACTGAAGCTTTCTTT.

This clonotype appeared many times. V usage is TRBV12-3 or TRBV12-4 and J usage is TRBJ2-2; no clear D. CDR3 length: 14 residues. Trimming took off 5 bases at V and 6 bases at J, with 13 bases between the two ends. Written as DNA, the CDR3 is TGTGCCAGCAGTGGTGGCTCCTGGGCCGGGGAGCTGTTTTTT. Translation: CASSGGSWAGELFF.

This clonotype was seen ten or more times. V and J are TRBV5-4 and TRBJ2-7; possible D gene TRBD2, 5 bases. V shed 5 bases and J shed 3 bases, with 18 bases lying between them. Germline V gene data show CDR1 as SGHNT and CDR2 as YYREEE (reference sequence). The CDR3 is 15 amino acids. The CDR3: CASRGEGIPYYEQYF. In nucleotides, the CDR3 is TGTGCCAGCAGGGGAGAGGGAATCCCGTACTACGAGCAGTACTTC.

In this sample, this clonotype turned up many times. The chain carries TRBV5-5 and TRBJ2-5; D is perhaps TRBD1 (7 bases). The CDR3 loop spans 17 amino acids. V was clipped by 4 bases and J by 4 bases, with 23 bases between them. Germline CDR1 SGHKS, CDR2 YYEKEE (reference sequence). CDR3 region: CASSAVIWQGGGETQYF. The CDR3 nucleotides read TGTGCCAGCAGCGCTGTCATTTGGCAGGGGGGAGGAGAGACCCAGTACTTC.

This clonotype was detected many times. The chain carries TRBV5-1 and TRBJ2-1, with TRBD2 matching 9 bases. The CDR3 contains 16 residues. The germline V gene encodes CDR1 SGHRS and CDR2 YFSETQ. V shed 3 bases and J 6 bases; nucleotides not matched to a gene: 10. The DNA of the CDR3 is TGCGCCAGCAGCTCGGGACGGGGACTAGCAAGCAATGAGCAGTTCTTC. This gives the protein CASSSGRGLASNEQFF. The entire variable domain, with the rest obtained from reference TRBV5-1 and TRBJ2-1, is as follows: KAGVTQTPRYLIKTRGQQVTLSCSPISGHRSVSWYQQTPGQGLQFLFEYFSETQRNKGNFPGRFSGRQFSNSRSEMNVSTLELGDSALYLCASSSGRGLASNEQFFGPGTRLTVL.

In this sample, this clonotype turned up many times. The CDR3 nucleotides read TGTGCCAGCAGCGTAGGCGACGGGGCGGCTAATGAAAAACTGTTTTTT. Its protein product is CASSVGDGAANEKLFF. The V call is TRBV9, the J call TRBJ1-4; D might be TRBD1 (5 bases). The CDR3 runs to 16 residues. Trimming stripped 0 bases from V and 3 bases from J, with 12 bases between. CDR1 SGDLS and CDR2 YYNGEE come from the germline V gene.

This clonotype occurred many times. The chain links TRBV27 to TRBJ2-1; weak D call: TRBD1 (5 bases). The CDR3 spans 15 residues. Germline CDR1 and CDR2: MNHEY and SMNVEV (reference sequence). The ends were cut back, 5 bases at V and 1 base at J, with 12 bases in the middle. The CDR3 bases are TGTGCCAGCAGTAGTGGCAGGGAATCCTACAATGAGCAGTTCTTC. Translation: CASSSGRESYNEQFF.

This clonotype was picked up many times. The chain joins TRBV7-2 to TRBJ1-4; perhaps TRBD1 as D (6 bases). Germline V gene sequence: CDR1 SGHTA, CDR2 FQGNSA. V dropped 5 bases and J dropped 8 bases, with 15 bases sitting between them. This CDR3 is built from 14 residues. The CDR3 DNA sequence: TGTGCCAGCAGCCCAGACATGGGGGCCGAAAAACTGTTTTTT. Its protein product is CASSPDMGAEKLFF.